The present T cell receptor beta chain was sequenced within a study of cytomegalovirus exposure and HLA in healthy donors. PCR primers comprised 60 Vbeta and 13 Jbeta primers. Sequencing was performed with immunoSEQ multiplex PCR; in TCRdb, only in-frame clones are kept and a portion is missing. The sample lists about 200,000 clones, about three quarters occurring once. The TCR was taken from a male donor in good health and CMV-seronegative. Sequencing was carried out using PBMCs.

CDR3 DNA: TGTGCCATCAGTCTTACAGGGGGTGGATCCTACGAGCAGTACTTC. Translation gives CAISLTGGGSYEQYF. The rearrangement uses TRBV10-3 and TRBJ2-7; TRBD1 matches 8 bases. Trimming at V came to 5 bases and at J to 1 base, leaving 7 bases not matched to a gene. CDR3 length: 15 amino acids. CDR1 is ENHRY, CDR2 SYGVKD, per germline.